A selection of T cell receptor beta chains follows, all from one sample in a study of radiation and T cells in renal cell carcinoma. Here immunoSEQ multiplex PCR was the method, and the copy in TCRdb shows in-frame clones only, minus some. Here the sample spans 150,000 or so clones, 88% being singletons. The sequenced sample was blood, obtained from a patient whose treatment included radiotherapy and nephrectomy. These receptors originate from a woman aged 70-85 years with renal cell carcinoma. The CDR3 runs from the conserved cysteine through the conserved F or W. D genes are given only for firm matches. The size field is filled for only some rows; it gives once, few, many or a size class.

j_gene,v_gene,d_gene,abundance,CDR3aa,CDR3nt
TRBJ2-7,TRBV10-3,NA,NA,CAISESDTGPYEQYF,TGTGCCATCAGTGAGTCGGACACGGGCCCCTACGAGCAGTACTTC
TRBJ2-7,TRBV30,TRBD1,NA,CAWNQGQGARGEQYF,TGTGCCTGGAACCAAGGACAGGGGGCGCGAGGCGAGCAGTACTTC
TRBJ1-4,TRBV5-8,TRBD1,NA,CASSITGTGTEKLFF,TGTGCCAGCAGTATTACCGGGACAGGGACTGAAAAACTGTTTTTT
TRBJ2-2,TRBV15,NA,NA,CATSGTGPGELFF,TGTGCCACCAGCGGGACGGGGCCCGGGGAGCTGTTTTTT
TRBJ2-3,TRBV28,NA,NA,CASSEVTDTQYF,TGTGCCAGCAGTGAGGTTACAGATACGCAGTATTTT
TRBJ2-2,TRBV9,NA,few,CASSGGANTGELFF,TGTGCCAGCAGCGGCGGGGCGAACACCGGGGAGCTGTTTTTT
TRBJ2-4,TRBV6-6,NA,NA,CASRPGRTAVKNIQYF,TGTGCCAGCAGGCCGGGGCGGACAGCGGTGAAAAACATTCAGTACTTC
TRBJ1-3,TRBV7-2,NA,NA,CASSPMGPTGAGNTIYF,TGTGCCAGCAGCCCCATGGGCCCGACAGGAGCAGGAAACACCATATATTTT
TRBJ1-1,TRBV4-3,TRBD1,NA,CASSRDQGALSEAFF,TGCGCCAGCAGCCGGGACCAGGGGGCGCTTTCTGAAGCTTTCTTT
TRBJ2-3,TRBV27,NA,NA,CASSLSRGDTQYF,TGTGCCAGCAGTTTATCGAGGGGGGATACGCAGTATTTT
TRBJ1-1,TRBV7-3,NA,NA,CASSLGVRSTEAFF,TGTGCCAGCAGCTTAGGGGTAAGGAGCACTGAAGCTTTCTTT
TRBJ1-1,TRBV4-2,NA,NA,CASSYELSRVGTNTEAFF,TGTGCCAGCAGCTACGAACTCTCTCGGGTGGGGACCAACACTGAAGCTTTCTTT
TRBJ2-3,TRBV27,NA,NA,CASSFLGSSTDTQYF,TGTGCCAGCAGTTTCCTTGGTTCTAGCACAGATACGCAGTATTTT
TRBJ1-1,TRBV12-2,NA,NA,CASRFQDTPGVTEAFF,TGTGCAAGTCGCTTCCAGGACACTCCGGGGGTCACTGAAGCTTTCTTT
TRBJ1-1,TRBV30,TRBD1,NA,CAWSGSGGWTEAFF,TGTGCCTGGAGTGGGTCAGGGGGATGGACTGAAGCTTTCTTT
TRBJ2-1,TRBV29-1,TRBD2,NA,CSSAGGPPSYEQFF,TGCAGCTCCGCGGGGGGGCCACCTTCATATGAGCAGTTCTTC
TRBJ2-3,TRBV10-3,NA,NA,CAIRGDGASTDTQYF,TGTGCCATCAGGGGGGACGGGGCTAGCACAGATACGCAGTATTTT
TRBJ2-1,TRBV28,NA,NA,CASSPRDPGRYNEQFF,TGTGCCAGCAGCCCCCGGGACCCCGGAAGGTACAATGAGCAGTTCTTC
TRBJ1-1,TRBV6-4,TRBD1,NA,CASKDGTGSPEAFF,TGTGCCAGTAAGGACGGGACAGGTTCCCCTGAAGCTTTCTTT
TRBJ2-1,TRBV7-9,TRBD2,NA,CASSQPPSGFYNEQFF,TGTGCCAGCAGCCAGCCCCCTAGCGGGTTCTACAATGAGCAGTTCTTC
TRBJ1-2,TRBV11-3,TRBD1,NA,CASSPRQGGYGYTF,TGTGCCAGCAGCCCCAGACAGGGGGGGTATGGCTACACCTTC
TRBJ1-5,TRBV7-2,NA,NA,CASSASGYNQPQHF,TGTGCCAGCAGCGCCAGTGGCTATAATCAGCCCCAGCATTTT
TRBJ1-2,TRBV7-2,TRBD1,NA,CASSLTQGRGYTF,TGTGCCAGCAGCTTGACACAGGGGAGGGGCTACACCTTC
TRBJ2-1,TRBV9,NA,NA,CASSVASWTSYNEQFF,TGTGCCAGCAGCGTAGCAAGTTGGACCTCCTACAATGAGCAGTTCTTC
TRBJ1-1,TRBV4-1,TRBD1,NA,CASSQDRDRGDENTEAFF,TGCGCCAGCAGCCAAGATCGGGACAGGGGAGATGAGAACACTGAAGCTTTCTTT
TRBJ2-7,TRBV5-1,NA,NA,CASSKADTVGYEQYF,TGCGCCAGCAGCAAAGCGGATACAGTTGGTTACGAGCAGTACTTC
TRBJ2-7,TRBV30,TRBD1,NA,CAWGGQGYYEQYF,TGTGCCTGGGGGGGACAGGGGTATTACGAGCAGTACTTC
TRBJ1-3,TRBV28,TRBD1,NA,CASSLLDRRNTIYF,TGTGCCAGCAGTTTGTTGGACAGGCGCAACACCATATATTTT
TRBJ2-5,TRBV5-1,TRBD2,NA,CASSLPAPGTSGGHLQETQYF,TGCGCCAGCAGCCTCCCGGCCCCCGGGACTAGCGGGGGGCACCTCCAAGAGACCCAGTACTTC
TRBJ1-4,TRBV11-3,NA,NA,CASSLMEGGNEKLFF,TGTGCCAGCAGCTTAATGGAGGGGGGAAATGAAAAACTGTTTTTT
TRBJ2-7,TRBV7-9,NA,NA,CASSLRTDGLSEQYF,TGTGCCAGCAGCTTAAGAACCGACGGCCTCTCGGAGCAGTACTTC
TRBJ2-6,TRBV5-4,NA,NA,CASSLAWGSGANVLTF,TGTGCCAGCAGCTTGGCTTGGGGCTCTGGGGCCAACGTCCTGACTTTC
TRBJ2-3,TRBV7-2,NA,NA,CASSLAGIGRTTDTQYF,TGTGCCAGCAGCTTAGCGGGGATTGGCAGGACCACAGATACGCAGTATTTT
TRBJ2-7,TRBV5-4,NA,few,CASTRGVGHEQYF,TGTGCCAGCACCCGCGGGGTGGGGCACGAGCAGTACTTC
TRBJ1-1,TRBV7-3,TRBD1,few,CASSPGQGNTEAFF,TGTGCCAGCAGCCCCGGACAGGGGAACACTGAAGCTTTCTTT
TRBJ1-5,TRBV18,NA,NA,CASSPGQDQPQHF,TGTGCCAGCTCACCAGGGCAGGATCAGCCCCAGCATTTT
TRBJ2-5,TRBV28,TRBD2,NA,CASSLTGLAEQETQYF,TGTGCCAGCAGTTTAACCGGACTAGCGGAGCAAGAGACCCAGTACTTC
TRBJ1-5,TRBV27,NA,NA,CASSFSGGNQPQHF,TGTGCCAGCAGTTTCAGTGGCGGCAATCAGCCCCAGCATTTT
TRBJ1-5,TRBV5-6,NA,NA,CASSGQYSNQPQHF,TGTGCCAGCAGCGGACAGTATAGCAATCAGCCCCAGCATTTT
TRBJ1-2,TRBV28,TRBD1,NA,CASQGQGGGYTF,TGTGCCAGCCAGGGACAGGGGGGAGGCTACACCTTC
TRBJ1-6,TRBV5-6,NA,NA,CASSLAGDNSPLHF,TGTGCCAGCAGCTTGGCAGGGGATAATTCACCCCTCCACTTT
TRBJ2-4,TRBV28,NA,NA,CASRTLAKNIQYF,TGTGCCAGCAGGACACTAGCCAAAAACATTCAGTACTTC
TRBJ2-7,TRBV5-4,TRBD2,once,CASSPPRAGGGYEQYF,TGTGCCAGCAGCCCCCCCCGGGCGGGGGGGGGTTACGAGCAGTACTTC
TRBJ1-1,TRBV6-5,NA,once,CASSRGALNTEAFF,TGTGCCAGCAGTAGAGGGGCGCTGAACACTGAAGCTTTCTTT
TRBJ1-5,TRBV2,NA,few,CASSAERTERQHF,TGTGCCAGCAGTGCCGAGCGGACCGAGCGCCAGCATTTT
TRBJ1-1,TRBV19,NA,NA,CASSIKGRGGTEAFF,TGTGCCAGTAGTATAAAGGGCAGGGGAGGAACTGAAGCTTTCTTT
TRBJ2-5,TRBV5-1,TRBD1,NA,CASSISRDRAETQYF,TGCGCCAGCAGCATTTCCCGGGACAGGGCAGAGACCCAGTACTTC